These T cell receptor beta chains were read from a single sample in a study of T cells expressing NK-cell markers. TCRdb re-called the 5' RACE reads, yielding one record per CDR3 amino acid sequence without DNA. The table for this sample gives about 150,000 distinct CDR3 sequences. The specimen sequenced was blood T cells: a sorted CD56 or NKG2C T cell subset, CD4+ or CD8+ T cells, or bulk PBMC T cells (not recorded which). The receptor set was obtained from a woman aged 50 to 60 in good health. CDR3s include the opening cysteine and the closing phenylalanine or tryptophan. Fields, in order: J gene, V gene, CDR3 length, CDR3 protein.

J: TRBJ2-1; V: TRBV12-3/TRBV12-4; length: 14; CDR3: CASSFGSGYNEQFF
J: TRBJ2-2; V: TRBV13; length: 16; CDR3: CASSLTGQAITGELFF
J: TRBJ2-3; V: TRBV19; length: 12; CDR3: CASSSQTDTQYF
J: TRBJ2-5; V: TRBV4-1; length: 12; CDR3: CASSDFPETQYF
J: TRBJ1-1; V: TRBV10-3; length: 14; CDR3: CAISIPGRNTEAFF
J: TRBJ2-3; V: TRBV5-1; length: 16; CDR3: CASSLFGTSSTDTQYF
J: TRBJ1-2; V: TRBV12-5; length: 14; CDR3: CASGFQGEFYGYTF
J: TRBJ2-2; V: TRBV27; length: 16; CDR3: CASGHEPGVHRGAVFF
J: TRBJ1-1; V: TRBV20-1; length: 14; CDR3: CSASLKGGNTEAFF
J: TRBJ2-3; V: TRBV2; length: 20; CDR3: CASSSPAGLAGGPGADTQYF
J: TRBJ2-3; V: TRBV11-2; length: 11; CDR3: CASSRDFSQYF
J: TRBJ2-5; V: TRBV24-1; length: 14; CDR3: CATSDLLLGETQYF
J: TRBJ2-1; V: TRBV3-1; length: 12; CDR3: CASSKGLVEQFF
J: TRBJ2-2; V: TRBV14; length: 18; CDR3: CASSPLLTGTGINGELFF
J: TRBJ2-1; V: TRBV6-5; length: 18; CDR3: CASSYSIGTPYSYNEQFF
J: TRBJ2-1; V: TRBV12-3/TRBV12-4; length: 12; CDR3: CASSLSPVGQFF
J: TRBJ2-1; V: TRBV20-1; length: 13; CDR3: CSARRQGNNEQFF
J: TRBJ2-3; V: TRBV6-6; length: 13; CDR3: CASSHLGENTQYF
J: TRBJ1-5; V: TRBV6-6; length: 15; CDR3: CASSDRQDWREPQHF
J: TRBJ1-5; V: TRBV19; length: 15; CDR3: CASSDTGAGNQPQHF
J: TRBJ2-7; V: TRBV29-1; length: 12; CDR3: CSGGASSYEQYF
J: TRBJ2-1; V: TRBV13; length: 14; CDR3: CASSLQLAYNEQFF
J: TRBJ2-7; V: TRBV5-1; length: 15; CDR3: CASSLTAGTSYEQYF
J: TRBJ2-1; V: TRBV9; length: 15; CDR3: CASSVTVGEKNEQFF
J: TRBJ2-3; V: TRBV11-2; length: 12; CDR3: CASSLKGWAQYF